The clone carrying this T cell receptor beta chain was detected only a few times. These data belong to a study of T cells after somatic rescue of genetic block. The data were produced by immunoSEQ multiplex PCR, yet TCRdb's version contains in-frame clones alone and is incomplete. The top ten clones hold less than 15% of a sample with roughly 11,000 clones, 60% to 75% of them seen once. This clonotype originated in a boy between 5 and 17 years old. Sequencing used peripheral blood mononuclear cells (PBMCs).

In DNA form, the CDR3 reads TGTGCCAGCTCACCACCGAAGGTACAGCGCACAGATACGCAGTATTTT. Amino acids: CASSPPKVQRTDTQYF. The V call is TRBV18, the J call TRBJ2-3; D gene unclear. Germline V CDR1 and CDR2: KGHSH, LQKENI. V was clipped by 0 bases and J by 1 base, with 11 bases between them. This CDR3 comprises 16 residues.